The 24 T cell receptor delta chains presented below share a single source sample, sequenced in a study of Vδ1+ human thymocytes. Study observations and caveats: Thymic TRG and TRD repertoires appeared highly polyclonal, with Gaussian CDR3 length distributions.

RNA was extracted from the cells and then reverse transcribed. CDR3 amplicons came from multiplex PCR with pooled V-gene forward and constant-region reverse primers. With CATT, TCRdb re-called clones from the multiplex PCR reads. The table lists over 45,000 delta-chain clones, approximately 15% of them singletons, with roughly 0.5% in the top ten. The antigens these receptors bind are not known. Sample: Vdelta1+ gamma-delta thymocytes from the thymus. Subset meaning: FACS-sorted CD3+ TCRalphabeta- TCRVdelta1+ TCRVdelta2- thymocytes. The receptors derive from a boy younger than two who had congenital heart surgery.

The rearrangement uses TRDV1 and TRDJ1, with 7 bases identical to TRDD3. Looked up from germline, CDR1 is TSWWSYY and CDR2 is QGS. There are 17 residues in the CDR3. V was pared by 1 base and J by 3 bases, with 11 bases of the junction left unmatched. The CDR3 spells CALGEPPAGGTPDKLIF. CDR3 nucleotides: TGTGCTCTTGGGGAACCCCCCGCTGGGGGGACTCCCGATAAACTCATCTTT.

This clone has a handful of counts. This chain joins TRDV1 and TRDJ1, with a tentative D call TRDD3 (5 bases). The CDR3 has 13 residues. Trimming cost V 0 bases and J 5 bases, with 7 bases left between them. Germline CDR1 and CDR2: TSWWSYY and QGS. CDR3 sequence reads: CALGELGGDKLIF. In DNA, the CDR3 is TGTGCTCTTGGGGAACTAGGGGGGGATAAACTCATCTTT.

This clone came up a few times. The chain joins TRDV1 to TRDJ1, with 13 bases aligning to TRDD3. This CDR3 spans 21 amino acids. V lost 2 bases, J lost 0 bases, and 15 bases stayed unmatched. Germline V gene sequence: CDR1 TSWWSYY, CDR2 QGS. As DNA, the CDR3 is TGTGCTCTTGGGGAATCTTCGGGGCCTACTGGGGGATACGAGTACACCGATAAACTCATCTTT. This translates into CALGESSGPTGGYEYTDKLIF.

V is TRDV1 and J is TRDJ1; either TRDD2 or TRDD3 may supply D (5 bases each). This CDR3 is built from 21 residues. The V end lost 0 bases, the J end lost 2 bases, and 28 bases lay between the germline ends. Germline CDR1 reads TSWWSYY; CDR2 reads QGS. The DNA of the CDR3 is TGTGCTCTTGGGGAACTGGCCCCGGAACCCTTCTACTGGCGCCAAACCGATAAACTCATCTTT. Translating gives CALGELAPEPFYWRQTDKLIF.

The chain links TRDV1 to TRDJ1; 12 bases map to TRDD3. V dropped 5 bases and J dropped 0; count of bases not matched to a gene: 34. This CDR3 is 26 amino acids long. Germline V gene data show CDR1 as TSWWSYY and CDR2 as QGS. CDR3 region: CALGKPSPKIPTSGGYAFEYTDKLIF. CDR3 nucleotide sequence: TGTGCTCTTGGGAAGCCTTCCCCGAAAATCCCCACTTCTGGGGGATACGCCTTTGAGTACACCGATAAACTCATCTTT.

The chain uses TRDV1 and TRDJ1; no clear D. Looked up from germline, CDR1 is TSWWSYY and CDR2 is QGS. Trimming stripped 5 bases from V and 2 bases from J, with 18 bases between. The CDR3 has 16 amino acids. The CDR3 bases are TGTGCTCTTGGGACCACGGGCCGACGGGCAACCGATAAACTCATCTTT. Its protein product is CALGTTGRRATDKLIF.

The V and J genes are TRDV1 and TRDJ1, with TRDD3 identical over 11 bases. J lost 0 bases, V lost 0 bases, and 15 bases had no gene match. The germline gives CDR1 TSWWSYY, CDR2 QGS. This CDR3 comprises 21 residues. This CDR3 reads CALGELNRYWGIRPYTDKLIF. The CDR3 nucleotides read TGTGCTCTTGGGGAACTCAACCGCTATTGGGGGATACGCCCGTACACCGATAAACTCATCTTT.

This chain joins TRDV1 and TRDJ1; 10 bases align to TRDD3. V gave up 2 bases and J gave up 0 bases; unmatched junction bases: 18. The CDR3 loop spans 21 amino acids. Germline V lookup: CDR1 TSWWSYY, CDR2 QGS. This chain's CDR3 is CALGEGPIWTGGLPYTDKLIF. The DNA of the CDR3 is TGTGCTCTTGGGGAAGGCCCAATATGGACTGGGGGATTACCGTACACCGATAAACTCATCTTT.

The chain uses TRDV1 and TRDJ1, with D maybe TRDD3 (6 bases). CDR3 length: 19 residues. Germline assignment: CDR1 TSWWSYY and CDR2 QGS. V shed 3 bases and J shed 1 base, with 24 bases lying between them. CDR3 coding DNA: TGTGCTCTTGGGGATTCCGGTTTGCTAGCTGGGGACCTCACCGATAAACTCATCTTT. As protein: CALGDSGLLAGDLTDKLIF.

This clone has just a few counts. The gene calls are TRDV1 and TRDJ1; D ambiguous. Trimming pared 3 bases from V and 0 bases from J, leaving 23 bases between. Germline CDR1 reads TSWWSYY; CDR2 reads QGS. This CDR3 has 19 amino acids. The CDR3 loop is CALGEVYGSTLRYTDKLIF. As DNA, the CDR3 is TGTGCTCTTGGGGAGGTGTACGGATCCACACTGAGGTACACCGATAAACTCATCTTT.

The chain is built from TRDV1 and TRDJ1; the match to TRDD3 covers 9 bases. V gave up 1 base and J gave up 3 bases; unmatched junction bases: 15. The CDR3 is 19 residues long. Germline assignment: CDR1 TSWWSYY and CDR2 QGS. CDR3 sequence (DNA): TGTGCTCTTGGGGAACGACCGACTAGGGGGATACTGAGGGCCGATAAACTCATCTTT. This translates into CALGERPTRGILRADKLIF.

There are a few counts of this clone. The chain couples TRDV2 to TRDJ1, with 12 bases identical to TRDD3. Germline V gene sequence: CDR1 GEAIGNYY, CDR2 EKD. The CDR3 has 18 residues. The ends lost 3 bases at V and 0 bases at J; junction bases unmatched: 10. The CDR3 sequence is CACDLLTGGYRYTDKLIF. The CDR3 DNA sequence: TGTGCCTGTGACCTCCTTACTGGGGGATACCGGTACACCGATAAACTCATCTTT.

This clone has more than one count but fewer than ten. This chain connects TRDV1 to TRDJ1; the match to TRDD2 covers 7 bases. The germline gives CDR1 TSWWSYY, CDR2 QGS. The CDR3 runs 19 residues. The junction had 21 bases not matched to a gene; V was cut back by 5 bases and J by 3 bases. In DNA, the CDR3 is TGTGCTCTTGGGATAACCGCTTCCTATTTAAAGTGGGCTGCCGATAAACTCATCTTT. The encoded protein is CALGITASYLKWAADKLIF.

The genes are TRDV1 and TRDJ1, with a weak D call TRDD2 (6 bases). This CDR3 is 16 amino acids long. CDR1 is TSWWSYY and CDR2 is QGS in the germline V gene. Trimming cost V 1 base and J 0 bases, with 12 bases left between them. CDR3 sequence: CALGEPDLPYTDKLIF. The CDR3 DNA reads TGTGCTCTTGGGGAACCTGACCTTCCGTACACCGATAAACTCATCTTT.

This clone was seen only a few times. The rearrangement joins TRDV1 to TRDJ1, with 8 positions matching TRDD3. CDR1 is TSWWSYY and CDR2 is QGS in the germline V gene. J was trimmed by 9 bases and V by 3 bases; bases with no gene match: 12. This CDR3 comprises 15 residues. CDR3 loop: CALGDSQGHWGELIF. The CDR3, as DNA: TGTGCTCTTGGGGACTCTCAGGGGCACTGGGGGGAACTCATCTTT.

The chain combines TRDV2 with TRDJ1; TRDD3 agrees at 10 bases. From germline, CDR1 is GEAIGNYY and CDR2 EKD. The CDR3 is 20 residues long. V lost 3 bases to trimming and J lost 0 bases; unmatched junction nucleotides: 18. This CDR3 is CACDGPHLGDTEGDTDKLIF. The CDR3 DNA follows: TGTGCCTGTGACGGCCCCCACTTGGGGGATACAGAAGGAGACACCGATAAACTCATCTTT.

This clone was seen a handful of times. The chain links TRDV1 to TRDJ1; TRDD3 agrees at 10 bases. In germline, CDR1 is TSWWSYY, CDR2 QGS. The CDR3 covers 15 residues. With 6 bases clipped from V and 5 bases from J, the junction kept 9 bases outside the gene matches. The CDR3 DNA reads TGTGCTCTTGGATGGCGGGGCTGGGGGATAGATAAACTCATCTTT. Translating gives CALGWRGWGIDKLIF.

Only a few counts were recorded for this clone. The chain combines TRDV2 with TRDJ1; 7 bases are a match to TRDD3. The CDR3 is 18 residues long. The V gene's germline CDR1 is GEAIGNYY and CDR2 EKD. V was pared by 3 bases and J by 0 bases, with 15 bases of the junction left unmatched. In DNA, the CDR3 is TGTGCCTGTGACGCCGCTGGGGGCTACACCCCATACACCGATAAACTCATCTTT. As protein: CACDAAGGYTPYTDKLIF.

This rearrangement joins TRDV1 to TRDJ1; 10 bases map to TRDD3. This CDR3 contains 17 residues. V lost 3 bases and J lost 2; bases outside the gene matches: 9. From germline, CDR1 is TSWWSYY and CDR2 QGS. The CDR3 DNA follows: TGTGCTCTTGGGGATCCTGGGGGATATCGTTGGACCGATAAACTCATCTTT. Translated: CALGDPGGYRWTDKLIF.

The chain joins TRDV1 to TRDJ1; D not certain. In germline, CDR1 is TSWWSYY, CDR2 QGS. V lost 2 bases and J lost 3, with 13 bases in between. The CDR3 totals 15 residues. The CDR3 region has the DNA TGTGCTCTTGGGGAAGTTTATGAAACCCCCGATAAACTCATCTTT. Its protein is CALGEVYETPDKLIF.

The chain carries TRDV2 and TRDJ1; D gene ambiguous. Germline assignment: CDR1 GEAIGNYY and CDR2 EKD. Deletions cut 2 bases from V and 7 bases from J, with 16 bases between. CDR3 length: 14 amino acids. CDR3 sequence: CACDISTRSRKLIF. CDR3 sequence (DNA): TGTGCCTGTGACATCAGTACTCGCTCCCGTAAACTCATCTTT.

V is TRDV1 and J is TRDJ1; possible D gene TRDD3, 6 bases. This CDR3 spans 14 amino acids. Germline assignment: CDR1 TSWWSYY and CDR2 QGS. Written as DNA, the CDR3 is TGTGCACTAGCGAGGGAACTGGGCGATGGCGGGCTCATCTTT. The encoded protein is CALARELGDGGLIF.

In the case of this clone: Germline and junction disagree at one end, which may indicate a read error. The chain carries TRDV1 and TRDJ1; 9 nucleotides line up with TRDD3. The CDR3 consists of 16 residues. Germline loops: CDR1 TSWWSYY, CDR2 QGS. The CDR3 region has the DNA TGTGCTCTTGGGGACCTAGGGCTGGGGGATCCCGATAAACGCATCTTT. It codes for CALGDLGLGDPDKRIF.

The chain combines TRDV1 with TRDJ1; tentative D call: TRDD2 (5 bases). Trimming left V 0 bases short and J 2 bases short, with 16 bases between. The CDR3 spans 17 residues. The germline V gene encodes CDR1 TSWWSYY and CDR2 QGS. As DNA, the CDR3 is TGTGCTCTTGGGGAACTTCGGGCCTTCGGGCCTACCGATAAACTCATCTTT. As protein: CALGELRAFGPTDKLIF.